The 6 T cell receptor beta chains given below trace back to one sample, sequenced in a study of cytomegalovirus exposure and HLA in healthy donors. Vbeta (60) and Jbeta (13) primers were used in the PCR. Produced via immunoSEQ multiplex PCR; TCRdb's table is partial and in-frame only. The table has around 140,000 clones, 75% to 90% seen once. The sequenced sample consisted of PBMCs. The receptors here all came from a woman younger than 45 in good health and CMV-seronegative.

V usage is TRBV5-6 and J usage is TRBJ2-6; the D gene is possibly TRBD1 (6 bases). This CDR3 spans 15 amino acids. Trimming cost V 2 bases and J 2 bases, with 8 bases left between them. Germline V gene sequence: CDR1 SGHDT, CDR2 YYEEEE. The CDR3 region is CASSFPGAGANVLTF. In nucleotides, the CDR3 is TGTGCCAGCAGCTTTCCAGGGGCTGGGGCCAACGTCCTGACTTTC.

The chain employs TRBV9 and TRBJ2-2; the match to TRBD1 covers 8 bases. The V gene end was trimmed by 0 bases and the J gene end by 5 bases; junction bases not matched to a gene: 12. The CDR3 spans 18 residues. Germline CDR1 and CDR2: SGDLS and YYNGEE. The CDR3 loop reads CASSVVSVRQGKTGELFF. As DNA, the CDR3 is TGTGCCAGCAGCGTAGTCAGTGTTAGACAGGGGAAGACCGGGGAGCTGTTTTTT.

The chain links TRBV20-1 to TRBJ1-1; D is ambiguous. The CDR3 totals 11 residues. Trimming left V 6 bases short and J 1 base short, with 6 bases between. The germline CDR1 and CDR2 sequences are DFQATT and SNEGSKA (reference sequence). CDR3 residues: CSAHPNTEAFF. The CDR3 region has the DNA TGCAGTGCCCATCCGAACACTGAAGCTTTCTTT.

The chain joins TRBV11-2 to TRBJ1-1; no firm D call. This CDR3 has 10 residues. Trimming cost V 5 bases and J 11 bases, with 9 bases left between them. The V gene's germline CDR1 is SGHAT and CDR2 FQNNGV. CDR3 bases: TGTGCCAGCAGCGGCTCAAACGCTTTCTTT. Its translation: CASSGSNAFF.

The rearrangement uses TRBV15 and TRBJ2-3; D gene uncertain. V lost 0 bases and J 9 bases, leaving 7 bases between the germline ends. This CDR3 spans 12 amino acids. CDR1 is LNHNV, CDR2 YYDKDF, per germline (reference sequence). CDR3 DNA: TGTGCCACCAGCAGAGATACGAGCACGCAGTATTTT. Translation: CATSRDTSTQYF.

This chain uses TRBV7-9 with TRBJ2-2; possibly TRBD1 for D (5 bases). The CDR3 sequence is 15 residues long. The V gene's germline CDR1 is SEHNR and CDR2 FQNEAQ (reference sequence). V gave up 2 bases and J gave up 1 base, with 8 bases separating them. The CDR3 DNA reads TGTGCCAGCAGCTTAAGGGGATGGAACACCGGGGAGCTGTTTTTT. Protein sequence: CASSLRGWNTGELFF. The full variable domain, with the rest looked up from reference TRBV7-9 and TRBJ2-2, is DTGVSQNPRHKITKRGQNVTFRCDPISEHNRLYWYRQTLGQGPEFLTYFQNEAQLEKSRLLSDRFSAERPKGSFSTLEIQRTEQGDSAMYLCASSLRGWNTGELFFGEGSRLTVL.